Below, 24 T cell receptor beta chains from the same sample are listed, as sequenced in a study of T cell repertoires in cytomegalovirus infection. Each CDR3 protein is one row after TCRdb ran MiXCR on the reads. The table includes under 200,000 distinct CDR3 sequences, 8% to 10% detected once. The sample consisted of PBMCs. These receptors originate from a human donor in good health (CMV status not recorded). Some clones in this sample may be carry-over from other donors' samples.

The chain combines TRBV28 with TRBJ1-6, with 8 bases matching TRBD1. Trimming took 1 base from V and 9 from J; bases not matched to a gene: 5. The CDR3 sequence is 15 residues long. Germline CDR1 reads MDHEN; CDR2 reads SYDVKM. Written as DNA, the CDR3 is TGTGCCAGCAGTTTATTTAGGGACAGGAGTTCACCCCTCCACTTT. Its protein is CASSLFRDRSSPLHF.

This chain connects TRBV5-1 to TRBJ2-2, with TRBD1 identical over 8 bases. CDR3 length: 16 residues. CDR1 SGHRS and CDR2 YFSETQ come from the germline V gene. With 4 bases clipped from V and 1 base from J, the junction kept 6 bases outside the gene matches. Here the CDR3 reads CASSQNGQGNTGELFF. The CDR3 bases are TGCGCCAGCAGCCAGAACGGACAGGGGAACACCGGGGAGCTGTTTTTT.

At least ten counts were recorded for this clonotype. J is TRBJ1-5 and V is TRBV5-1; 9 bases are shared with TRBD1. The CDR3 is 15 amino acids. The trim removed 4 bases at V and 2 bases at J, leaving 4 bases unmatched. CDR1 and CDR2 from the germline V gene are SGHRS and YFSETQ. CDR3 amino acids: CASSGRQGGNQPQHF. CDR3 nucleotides: TGCGCCAGCAGCGGACGACAGGGGGGCAATCAGCCCCAGCATTTT.

This clonotype came up many times. The gene calls are TRBV18 and TRBJ1-1; D is uncertain. The V end lost 3 bases, the J end lost 3 bases, and 2 bases lay between the germline ends. CDR1 and CDR2 from the germline V gene are KGHSH and LQKENI. The CDR3 is 11 amino acids. CDR3 loop: CASSPDTEAFF. The CDR3 DNA follows: TGTGCCAGCTCACCGGACACTGAAGCTTTCTTT.

This clonotype was detected only a few times. The chain recombines TRBV5-4 with TRBJ2-7; 11 bases are a match to TRBD1. The V gene's germline CDR1 is SGHNT and CDR2 YYREEE (reference sequence). The CDR3 contains 14 residues. Trimming at V came to 4 bases and at J to 6 bases, leaving 6 bases not matched to a gene. The CDR3 region has the DNA TGTGCCAGCAGCCAGTTAGGGACAGGGGGCGAGCAGTACTTC. This sequence encodes CASSQLGTGGEQYF.

This clonotype was seen ten or more times. V usage is TRBV24-1 and J usage is TRBJ2-1; 13 positions match TRBD2. Germline lookup yields CDR1 KGHDR and CDR2 SFDVKD. This CDR3 region has 17 residues. V was pared by 9 bases and J by 9 bases, with 16 bases of the junction left unmatched. This CDR3 reads CATSKLGLAGVFSEQFF. CDR3 sequence (DNA): TGTGCCACCTCAAAGCTCGGACTAGCGGGAGTGTTTAGTGAGCAGTTCTTC.

This chain's CDR3 is CSVANSGNTIYF. The DNA for the CDR3 is TGCAGCGTTGCTAACTCTGGAAACACCATATATTTT. The rearrangement joins TRBV29-1 to TRBJ1-3; D is undetermined. CDR1 SQVTM and CDR2 ANQGSEA come from the germline V gene. The CDR3 length is 12 residues. V dropped 4 bases and J dropped 0 bases, with 4 bases sitting between them.

The J gene is TRBJ1-5, the V gene TRBV5-5, with D unresolved. The CDR3 consists of 15 residues. Germline V gene data show CDR1 as SGHKS and CDR2 as YYEKEE (reference sequence). V shed 4 bases and J shed 0 bases, with 11 bases lying between them. Here the CDR3 DNA reads TGTGCCAGCAGCCCGCAGCAATTTAGCAATCAGCCCCAGCATTTT. Translated: CASSPQQFSNQPQHF.

This clonotype was detected many times. The chain is built from TRBV7-8 and TRBJ2-3, with 12 positions matching TRBD2. Germline V gene lookup returns CDR1 SGHVS and CDR2 FQNEAQ. This CDR3 region has 15 residues. With 1 base clipped from V and 13 bases from J, the junction kept 9 bases outside the gene matches. The CDR3: CASSLVPTSGGYEYF. The CDR3 DNA sequence: TGTGCCAGCAGCTTAGTTCCGACTAGCGGGGGTTATGAGTATTTT.

The rearrangement uses TRBV20-1 and TRBJ2-1; TRBD2 matches 7 bases. V shed 5 bases, J shed 3 bases, and the junction held 13 bases outside the gene matches. The CDR3 runs to 16 residues. The germline V gene has CDR1 DFQATT and CDR2 SNEGSKA (reference sequence). The CDR3 region is CSALSRGGRGYNEQFF. Here the CDR3 DNA reads TGCAGTGCTCTCAGCCGCGGCGGGAGAGGCTACAATGAGCAGTTCTTC.

CDR3 amino acids: CSLRLTSTDTQYF. CDR3 bases: TGCAGCCTGCGGCTAACTAGCACAGATACGCAGTATTTT. The chain is built from TRBV29-1 and TRBJ2-3; D not certain. The germline V and J ends were trimmed by 8 bases and 0 bases, with 12 bases remaining between them. Germline CDR1 SQVTM, CDR2 ANQGSEA. The CDR3 is made up of 13 amino acids.

This clonotype was counted ten times or more. The J gene is TRBJ1-3, the V gene TRBV10-3; tentative D call: TRBD1 (5 bases). In germline, CDR1 is ENHRY, CDR2 SYGVKD. V was cut by 6 bases and J by 0 bases, with 12 bases left in between. The CDR3 totals 15 residues. The CDR3 coding sequence is TGTGCCATCAGACCCGACAGAAGCTCTGGAAACACCATATATTTT. This gives the protein CAIRPDRSSGNTIYF.

This clonotype was counted a few times. V usage is TRBV5-1 and J usage is TRBJ1-1; 10 nucleotides align to TRBD1. J gave up 10 bases and V 5 bases, and 8 bases lay outside the gene matches. Germline V lookup: CDR1 SGHRS, CDR2 YFSETQ. This CDR3 is 13 amino acids long. CDR3 loop: CASRLTGGAGAFF. The CDR3 DNA reads TGCGCCAGCAGGTTGACAGGGGGCGCGGGAGCTTTCTTT.

The chain is built from TRBV7-8 and TRBJ2-2; D remains unclear. V lost 4 bases to trimming and J lost 7 bases, with 7 bases between them. CDR1 SGHVS and CDR2 FQNEAQ come from the germline V gene. The CDR3 runs to 12 residues. DNA for the CDR3: TGTGCCAGCAGCTACCCCAACGGGGAGCTGTTTTTT. Amino acids: CASSYPNGELFF. Combining the CDR3 with reference TRBV7-8 and TRBJ2-2 gives the whole variable domain GAGVSQSPRYKVAKRGQDVALRCDPISGHVSLFWYQQALGQGPEFLTYFQNEAQLDKSGLPSDRFFAERPEGSVSTLKIQRTQQEDSAVYLCASSYPNGELFFGEGSRLTVL.

The rearrangement joins TRBV29-1 to TRBJ1-1; D is undetermined. The CDR3 sequence is 9 residues long. Germline CDR1 SQVTM, CDR2 ANQGSEA. The V end lost 7 bases, the J end lost 8 bases, and 8 bases lay between the germline ends. The DNA of the CDR3 is TGCAGCGCCGGCACAGAAGCTTTCTTT. It is translated as CSAGTEAFF.

CDR3 in DNA: TGTGCCAGCAGCGTCCTAGCGGGACCGCAAGAGACCCAGTACTTC. It specifies CASSVLAGPQETQYF. This chain connects TRBV7-3 to TRBJ2-5, with 9 bases lining up with TRBD2. The CDR3 consists of 15 residues. V dropped 5 bases and J dropped 2; count of bases not matched to a gene: 6. The germline gives CDR1 SGHTA, CDR2 FQGTGA.

The sample holds many counts of this clonotype. The chain is built from TRBV7-2 and TRBJ2-3; D gene uncertain. The V and J ends lost 2 bases and 2 bases respectively, with 14 bases between them. The germline V gene encodes CDR1 SGHTA and CDR2 FQGNSA. This CDR3 has 16 amino acids. This chain's CDR3 is CASSLNGGVVTDTQYF. The CDR3 region has the DNA TGTGCCAGCAGCTTAAACGGCGGAGTAGTCACAGATACGCAGTATTTT.

With respect to this clonotype: This may arise from a read error, as a much more abundant clone is one base away. The chain uses TRBV28 and TRBJ1-5; D gene unclear. Trimming stripped 5 bases from V and 4 bases from J, with 12 bases between. The CDR3 has 14 residues. Germline CDR1 and CDR2: MDHEN and SYDVKM. The CDR3 nucleotides read TGTGCCAGCAGTCTACGAGCAGTTAATCAGCCCCAGCATTTT. Its translation: CASSLRAVNQPQHF.

This clonotype has a count of ten or more. The V and J genes are TRBV5-5 and TRBJ2-5; TRBD1 might be the D (6 bases). The germline V and J ends were trimmed by 4 bases and 2 bases, with 15 bases remaining between them. CDR1 and CDR2 from the germline V gene are SGHKS and YYEKEE (reference sequence). The CDR3 loop spans 15 amino acids. For the CDR3, the DNA is TGTGCCAGCAGCCCTCAAGACAGGAATCAAGAGACCCAGTACTTC. Translation: CASSPQDRNQETQYF.

This clonotype has at least ten counts. J is TRBJ1-5 and V is TRBV2; TRBD1 agrees at 8 bases. The V and J ends lost 7 bases and 6 bases, in that order; junction bases with no gene match: 8. The germline CDR1 and CDR2 sequences are SNHLY and FYNNEI. CDR3 length equals 14 residues. The CDR3 is CASNPQGAGQPQHF. The CDR3 DNA sequence: TGTGCCAGCAACCCCCAGGGGGCCGGTCAGCCCCAGCATTTT.

This clonotype was seen at least ten times. The chain is built from TRBV6-2 or TRBV6-3 and TRBJ1-1; D ambiguous. The CDR3 sequence is 14 residues long. Germline lookup yields CDR1 MNHEY and CDR2 SVGEGT. Trimming pared 5 bases from V and 8 bases from J, leaving 18 bases between. The CDR3 coding sequence is TGTGCCAGCAGTCTTGACGGATTTTGGGCAGAAGCTTTCTTT. It codes for CASSLDGFWAEAFF.

This clonotype was seen at least ten times. The chain uses TRBV7-9 and TRBJ2-5; D might be TRBD2 (6 bases). Germline CDR1 is SEHNR and CDR2 is FQNEAQ (reference sequence). The V gene lost 6 bases and the J gene lost 1 base, with 12 bases spanning the gap. There are 14 residues in the CDR3. This CDR3 reads CASRPRTTQETQYF. Here the CDR3 DNA reads TGTGCCAGCAGACCGAGGACTACCCAAGAGACCCAGTACTTC.

This clonotype was counted ten times or more. The chain is built from TRBV7-2 and TRBJ2-5, with unresolved D. The CDR3 consists of 13 residues. The V gene lost 4 bases and the J gene lost 0 bases, with 6 bases spanning the gap. Germline values: CDR1 SGHTA, CDR2 FQGNSA. As DNA, the CDR3 is TGTGCCAGCAGCTCGGCCTACCAAGAGACCCAGTACTTC. Amino acid sequence: CASSSAYQETQYF.

This clonotype was detected many times. The rearrangement uses TRBV10-3 and TRBJ1-2, with TRBD1 matching over 9 bases. Germline V gene lookup returns CDR1 ENHRY and CDR2 SYGVKD. After removal of 2 bases from V and 0 bases from J, the junction contained 7 bases not matched to a gene. The CDR3 contains 17 residues. CDR3 nucleotides: TGTGCCATCAGTGAGGGCCTTCGACAGGGGGCTAACTATGGCTACACCTTC. Translated: CAISEGLRQGANYGYTF.